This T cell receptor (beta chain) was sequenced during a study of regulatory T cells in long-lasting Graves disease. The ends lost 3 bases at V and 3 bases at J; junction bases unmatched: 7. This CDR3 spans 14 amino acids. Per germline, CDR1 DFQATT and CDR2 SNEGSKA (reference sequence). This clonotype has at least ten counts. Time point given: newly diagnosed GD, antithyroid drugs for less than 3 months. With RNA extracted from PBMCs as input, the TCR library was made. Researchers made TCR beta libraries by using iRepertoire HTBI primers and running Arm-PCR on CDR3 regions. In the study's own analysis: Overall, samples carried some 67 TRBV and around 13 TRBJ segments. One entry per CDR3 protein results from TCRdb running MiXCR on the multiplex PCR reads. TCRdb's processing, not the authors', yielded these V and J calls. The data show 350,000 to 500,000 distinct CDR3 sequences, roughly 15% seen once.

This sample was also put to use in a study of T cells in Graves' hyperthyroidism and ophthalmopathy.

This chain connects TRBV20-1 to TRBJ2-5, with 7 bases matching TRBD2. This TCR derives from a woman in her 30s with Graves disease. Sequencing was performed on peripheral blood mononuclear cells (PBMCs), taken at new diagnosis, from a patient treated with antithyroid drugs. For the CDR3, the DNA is TGCAGTGCTAGCACTAGCGAATTAGAAGAGACCCAGTACTTC. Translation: CSASTSELEETQYF.